These 7 T cell receptor beta chains were all obtained from the same sample, sequenced in a study of T and B cells in COVID-19 patients (dated by TCRdb to 2019 to 2021). TCRdb shows the sequencer as Illumina MiSeq. Multiplex PCR with BIOMED2 TRB-A/B primer pools was used to amplify the TRB rearrangements. Through fastp at Q25 and MiXCR, TCRdb rebuilt clones from the public reads, retaining in-frame beta chains. Rows with one shared CDR3 protein collapse into an entry with the most common genes and DNA. The table for this sample lists about 17,000 distinct CDR3 sequences; 28% of them were counted only once. Of the sample, less than 4.5% is held by the ten largest clones. TRB repertoires were amplified using about 230-550 ng of genomic DNA isolated from blood. Input material: blood. The receptors derive from a human donor who had recovered from COVID-19.

V usage is TRBV20-1 and J usage is TRBJ2-3, with a possible D match to TRBD1 (6 bases). V was trimmed by 3 bases and J by 4 bases, leaving 14 bases between them. Germline assignment: CDR1 DFQATT and CDR2 SNEGSKA (reference sequence). The CDR3 sequence is 14 residues long. CDR3: CSASQGILSDTQYF. The CDR3 coding sequence is TGCAGTGCTAGTCAGGGGATTTTATCAGATACGCAGTATTTT.

Points on this clonotype: This sequence may be a read error, since a much larger clone differs from it by one base. This CDR3 is missing its conserved last phenylalanine or tryptophan, likely due to a read error. The genes are TRBV6-5 and TRBJ2-1; 7 positions match TRBD2. There are 16 residues in the CDR3. The junction had 10 bases not matched to a gene; V was cut back by 8 bases and J by 0 bases. CDR1 is MNHEY and CDR2 is SVGAGI in the germline V gene. The chain's CDR3 is CASRRGNTDSYNEQFL. The CDR3 region has the DNA TGTGCCAGCCGGCGGGGGAATACCGACTCCTACAATGAGCAGTTCTTA.

The chain joins TRBV10-3 to TRBJ2-1; 11 positions agree with TRBD2. Germline CDR1 and CDR2: ENHRY and SYGVKD. The CDR3 runs to 17 residues. Germline trimming cut 0 bases from V and 7 bases from J; bases unmatched to any gene: 8. This chain's CDR3 is CAISESFSGGANNEQFF. The DNA for the CDR3 is TGTGCCATCAGTGAGTCGTTTAGCGGGGGGGCCAATAATGAGCAGTTCTTC.

This clonotype was detected many times. The chain combines TRBV6-2 or TRBV6-3 with TRBJ2-5; D gene unclear. The V end was cut by 0 bases, the J end by 4 bases, with 3 bases between. The CDR3 runs 12 residues. CDR1 and CDR2 from the germline V gene are MNHEY and SVGEGT. The CDR3, as DNA: TGTGCCAGCAGTTACTCCCGAGAGACCCAGTACTTC. Translation gives CASSYSRETQYF.

This chain connects TRBV14 to TRBJ2-1; D might be TRBD2 (7 bases). Germline CDR1 is SGHDN and CDR2 is FVKESK. V lost 4 bases and J lost 4, with 17 bases in between. The CDR3 is 16 residues long. The CDR3 spells CASSLMGRGIYNEQFF. The DNA of the CDR3 is TGTGCCAGCAGCCTAATGGGGAGGGGGATATACAATGAGCAGTTCTTC.

As DNA, the CDR3 is TGTGCCACTAAGCGGGGGTATAGCACAGATACGCAGTATTTT. Amino acids: CATKRGYSTDTQYF. The chain carries TRBV4-2 and TRBJ2-3; the match to TRBD2 covers 8 bases. The germline V gene encodes CDR1 LGHNA and CDR2 YNFKEQ. The CDR3 contains 14 residues. Losses at the gene ends were 10 bases for V and 0 bases for J; bases not matched to a gene: 6.

Sample share makes this clonotype medium-sized. V and J are TRBV19 and TRBJ2-2; either TRBD1 or TRBD2 may supply D (5 bases each). V lost 8 bases and J lost 2, with 12 bases in between. The CDR3 has 14 amino acids. Germline V gene lookup returns CDR1 LNHDA and CDR2 SQIVND (reference sequence). CDR3 loop: CASSTGPNTGELFF. The CDR3 DNA sequence: TGTGCCAGTTCCACGGGACCCAACACCGGGGAGCTGTTTTTT.